The 20 T cell receptor beta chains below were found in one sample sequenced in a study of neurological immune-mediated disorders. TCRdb independently ran MiXCR on the 5' RACE reads; one entry per CDR3 protein. The table includes just over 95,000 distinct CDR3 sequences, 3% to 4.5% detected once. The sequenced sample consisted of PBMCs. Receptors were obtained from a woman aged 18-30 years with multiple sclerosis.

This clonotype has ten or more counts. Compared with germline, one end of the junction differs, possibly owing to a read error. J is TRBJ2-5 and V is TRBV10-3; 12 bases are shared with TRBD2. The CDR3 is 16 residues long. Germline V gives CDR1 ENHRY, CDR2 SYGVKD. The DNA of the CDR3 is TGTGCCATCAGCGAGTCAGGGACTAGCGGGCCAGAGACCCAGTACTTC. Its protein is CAISESGTSGPETQYF.

This clonotype has at least ten counts. The chain links TRBV7-3 to TRBJ2-2; D ambiguous. The CDR3 sequence is 13 residues long. Trimming took off 0 bases at V and 6 bases at J, with 5 bases between the two ends. Germline values: CDR1 SGHTA, CDR2 FQGTGA. The CDR3 is CASSLTKAGELFF. DNA for the CDR3: TGTGCCAGCAGCTTAACGAAGGCCGGGGAGCTGTTTTTT.

This clonotype has a count of ten or more. This sequence joins TRBV5-5 and TRBJ2-1; 10 bases agree with TRBD1. The length of the CDR3 is 16 residues. The junction had 10 bases not matched to a gene; V was cut back by 4 bases and J by 6 bases. The germline gives CDR1 SGHKS, CDR2 YYEKEE (reference sequence). CDR3 coding DNA: TGTGCCAGCAGCCAATCTCCGGGACAGGGGTTCAATGAGCAGTTCTTC. It specifies CASSQSPGQGFNEQFF.

This clonotype occurred many times. The V call is TRBV20-1, the J call TRBJ2-1, with D possibly TRBD2 on 5 matching bases. V was clipped by 6 bases and J by 0 bases, with 15 bases between them. The CDR3 has 15 residues. Germline V gene lookup returns CDR1 DFQATT and CDR2 SNEGSKA (reference sequence). The CDR3 protein is CSAPRGSSSYNEQFF. In DNA, the CDR3 is TGCAGTGCCCCCCGGGGTTCTAGCTCCTACAATGAGCAGTTCTTC.

In its sample, this clonotype was seen many times. The gene calls are TRBV6-5 and TRBJ2-1; tentatively, D is TRBD1 or TRBD2 (5 bases each). The CDR3 length is 15 residues. The V end lost 4 bases, the J end lost 7 bases, and 17 bases lay between the germline ends. Germline CDR1 is MNHEY and CDR2 is SVGAGI. CDR3 sequence (DNA): TGTGCCAGCAGTTCCCGACGGGACGCCCTGAATGAGCAGTTCTTC. Encoded protein: CASSSRRDALNEQFF.

This clonotype came up many times. The chain joins TRBV5-6 to TRBJ2-5; D is undetermined. The CDR3 length is 16 residues. Trimming left V 1 base short and J 3 bases short, with 16 bases between. Germline assignment: CDR1 SGHDT and CDR2 YYEEEE. The CDR3 DNA reads as TGTGCCAGCAGCTTGCCGGAAGGGTTCTACAAAGAGACCCAGTACTTC. Its translation: CASSLPEGFYKETQYF.

The table lists this clonotype with many counts. The V and J genes are TRBV3-1 and TRBJ2-1; 7 bases map to TRBD2. Unmatched junction bases numbered 6, after V lost 4 bases and J lost 6 bases. The CDR3 consists of 14 residues. Germline CDR1 LGHDT, CDR2 YNNKEL (reference sequence). The CDR3 spells CASSPRDYVNEQFF. The CDR3 bases are TGTGCCAGCAGCCCTCGGGACTACGTCAATGAGCAGTTCTTC.

This clonotype showed up many times. The chain combines TRBV2 with TRBJ2-3; 9 bases line up with TRBD1. The CDR3 contains 15 residues. The V gene end was trimmed by 5 bases and the J gene end by 5 bases; junction bases not matched to a gene: 8. Per the germline V gene, CDR1 is SNHLY and CDR2 is FYNNEI. The CDR3 protein is CASSLQGAREDTQYF. DNA of the CDR3: TGTGCCAGCAGTCTACAGGGGGCGCGTGAAGATACGCAGTATTTT.

This clonotype has ten or more counts. The chain uses TRBV12-3 or TRBV12-4 and TRBJ1-3; TRBD1 might be the D (5 bases). Trimming cost V 2 bases and J 0 bases, with 8 bases left between them. The CDR3 runs 15 residues. The CDR3 DNA follows: TGTGCCAGCAGTTTATTCGGGGGCTCTGGAAACACCATATATTTT. Protein sequence: CASSLFGGSGNTIYF.

This clonotype has a count of ten or more. CDR3 sequence reads: CATSNGQGDVNEQFF. The CDR3 DNA reads as TGTGCCACCAGTAACGGACAGGGCGATGTGAATGAGCAGTTCTTC. This chain links TRBV24-1 with TRBJ2-1; 8 bases fit TRBD1. With 6 bases clipped from V and 7 bases from J, the junction kept 10 bases outside the gene matches. The CDR3 runs to 15 residues. Looked up from germline, CDR1 is KGHDR and CDR2 is SFDVKD.

This clonotype was seen at least ten times. The rearrangement uses TRBV20-1 and TRBJ2-7; no definite D call. Trimming took off 0 bases at V and 0 bases at J, with 9 bases between the two ends. Germline loops: CDR1 DFQATT, CDR2 SNEGSKA (reference sequence). The CDR3 runs to 14 residues. CDR3 nucleotides: TGCAGTGCTAGAGATGGCTCGCTCTCCTACGAGCAGTACTTC. Protein: CSARDGSLSYEQYF.

The sample holds many counts of this clonotype. This sequence joins TRBV20-1 and TRBJ1-2; D perhaps matches TRBD1 (6 bases). The germline V gene has CDR1 DFQATT and CDR2 SNEGSKA (reference sequence). V shed 5 bases and J shed 9 bases, with 16 bases lying between them. The CDR3 runs to 12 residues. Here the CDR3 reads CSARTGTPRYTF. CDR3 nucleotide sequence: TGCAGTGCTCGGACCGGGACACCCCGCTACACCTTC.

Worth noting for this clonotype: A much more abundant neighbour one base away suggests this may be a read error. The chain has TRBV20-1 and TRBJ2-7, with 8 bases identical to TRBD1. The germline CDR1 and CDR2 sequences are DFQATT and SNEGSKA (reference sequence). This CDR3 has 14 residues. With V trimmed by 2 bases and J by 6 bases, 9 bases remained unmatched. The DNA of the CDR3 is TGCAGTGCTAGAAACATGGGACAGGCGTGCGAGCAGTACTTC. It is translated as CSARNMGQACEQYF.

At least ten counts were recorded for this clonotype. This chain joins TRBV20-1 and TRBJ2-7; TRBD2 aligns across 7 bases. The length of the CDR3 is 12 residues. After removal of 6 bases from V and 6 bases from J, the junction contained 8 bases not matched to a gene. Per the germline V gene, CDR1 is DFQATT and CDR2 is SNEGSKA (reference sequence). Here the CDR3 reads CSAGRGRIEQYF. Written as DNA, the CDR3 is TGCAGTGCAGGGAGGGGCCGGATCGAGCAGTACTTC.

This clonotype was observed a handful of times. The DNA for the CDR3 is TGTGCCAGCATACTCGACGGGCGTAGCGATGAGCAGTTCTTC. It translates to CASILDGRSDEQFF. The V gene is TRBV25-1, the J gene TRBJ2-1; possible D gene TRBD2, 5 bases. V lost 7 bases and J 8 bases, leaving 18 bases between the germline ends. The CDR3 is made up of 14 amino acids. Germline CDR1 reads MGHDK; CDR2 reads SYGVNS. Drawing the rest from reference TRBV25-1 and TRBJ2-1, the complete variable domain is EADIYQTPRYLVIGTGKKITLECSQTMGHDKMYWYQQDPGMELHLIHYSYGVNSTEKGDLSSESTVSRIRTEHFPLTLESARPSHTSQYLCASILDGRSDEQFFGPGTRLTVL.

This clonotype was found many times. J is TRBJ2-2 and V is TRBV24-1; either TRBD1 or TRBD2 may supply D (5 bases each). Germline assignment: CDR1 KGHDR and CDR2 SFDVKD. V was pared by 3 bases and J by 6 bases, with 13 bases between. The CDR3 loop spans 15 amino acids. The CDR3 protein is CATSDPREGAGELFF. CDR3 nucleotides: TGTGCCACCAGTGATCCCCGGGAAGGGGCCGGGGAGCTGTTTTTT.

Ten or more counts support this clonotype. V gene TRBV4-2 combines with J gene TRBJ1-1; 8 nucleotides match TRBD1. The trim removed 1 base at V and 4 bases at J, leaving 5 bases unmatched. This CDR3 region has 15 residues. CDR1 LGHNA and CDR2 YNFKEQ come from the germline V gene. The CDR3 region has the DNA TGTGCCAGCAGCCAAGGAGGACAGGGCGTCACTGAAGCTTTCTTT. As protein: CASSQGGQGVTEAFF.

There are many counts of this clonotype. The chain employs TRBV7-2 and TRBJ2-7; a weak D match, TRBD2 (5 bases). Germline values: CDR1 SGHTA, CDR2 FQGNSA. The CDR3 runs to 13 residues. V was pared by 5 bases and J by 3 bases, with 11 bases between. CDR3 in amino acids: CASSRGLNYEQYF. The CDR3 DNA is TGTGCCAGCAGCCGGGGTCTTAACTACGAGCAGTACTTC.

This clonotype came up many times. The J gene is TRBJ1-1, the V gene TRBV20-1; possible D gene TRBD1, 6 bases. The length of the CDR3 is 11 residues. The germline V gene encodes CDR1 DFQATT and CDR2 SNEGSKA (reference sequence). V lost 5 bases, J lost 8 bases, and 12 bases lay in between. In DNA form, the CDR3 reads TGCAGTGCTGGGGCGGACAGAGAAGCTTTCTTT. Translation: CSAGADREAFF.

Ten or more counts support this clonotype. The chain has TRBV6-1 and TRBJ2-7; 7 bases agree with TRBD2. The CDR3 is 15 amino acids. Trimming cost V 2 bases and J 4 bases; bases outside gene matches: 8. In germline, CDR1 is MNHNS, CDR2 SASEGT. The CDR3 bases are TGTGCCAGCAGTGAAAATCCGGGGAGGGAGTACGAGCAGTACTTC. Encoded protein: CASSENPGREYEQYF.